What follows are 10 T cell receptor beta chains derived from one specimen sequenced in a study of early stage breast cancer tumors. The method was immunoSEQ multiplex PCR; TCRdb's version includes in-frame clones alone and lacks a portion of them. Of about 63,000 clones listed, around three quarters are singletons. The specimen was blood. Receptors originate from a person between 30 and 45 years old with breast cancer.

The chain joins TRBV19 to TRBJ2-6; TRBD1 matches at 7 bases. The CDR3 runs 19 residues. V dropped 2 bases and J dropped 0; count of bases not matched to a gene: 10. Germline values: CDR1 LNHDA, CDR2 SQIVND (reference sequence). CDR3 in amino acids: CASSIKGQGELSGANVLTF. The CDR3 bases are TGTGCCAGTAGTATAAAAGGCCAGGGGGAACTCTCTGGGGCCAACGTCCTGACTTTC.

In its sample, this clone was seen once. The rearrangement uses TRBV5-1 and TRBJ2-1; TRBD2 agrees at 9 bases. Germline-derived CDR1 and CDR2 are SGHRS and YFSETQ. The CDR3 is 16 residues long. V shed 4 bases, J shed 3 bases, and the junction held 8 bases outside the gene matches. The CDR3 here is CASSPLTSGDYNEQFF. Here the CDR3 DNA reads TGCGCCAGCAGCCCATTGACTAGCGGAGACTACAATGAGCAGTTCTTC.

The chain links TRBV6-5 to TRBJ1-2; tentatively, D is TRBD1 (6 bases). CDR1 and CDR2 (germline): MNHEY, SVGAGI. This CDR3 is 14 amino acids long. V was clipped by 4 bases and J by 4 bases, with 13 bases between them. For the CDR3, the DNA is TGTGCCAGCAGTTGGTCACAGGGAGGCTATGGCTACACCTTC. It yields the protein CASSWSQGGYGYTF.

This chain joins TRBV5-1 and TRBJ1-1; D gene ambiguous. CDR3 length: 16 amino acids. In germline, CDR1 is SGHRS, CDR2 YFSETQ. Trimming took 4 bases from V and 4 from J, leaving 20 bases between them. CDR3 region: CASSPGVLQESTEAFF. Here the CDR3 DNA reads TGCGCCAGCAGCCCCGGGGTCCTCCAGGAGAGCACTGAAGCTTTCTTT.

This clone occurred once. The chain links TRBV2 to TRBJ2-4; D is perhaps TRBD2 (5 bases). V was shortened by 0 bases and J by 0 bases, with 9 bases between the two germline ends. The CDR3 totals 16 residues. Germline CDR1 and CDR2: SNHLY and FYNNEI. The CDR3 bases are TGTGCCAGCAGTGAAGCGGGGAGCCTAGCCAAAAACATTCAGTACTTC. Protein: CASSEAGSLAKNIQYF.

The chain has TRBV6-1 and TRBJ2-7; TRBD2 matches at 9 bases. The length of the CDR3 is 16 residues. The junction had 9 bases not matched to a gene; V was cut back by 2 bases and J by 4 bases. From germline, CDR1 is MNHNS and CDR2 SASEGT. The CDR3 reads CASSEISLAGRYEQYF. The CDR3 DNA is TGTGCCAGCAGTGAAATAAGTCTAGCGGGAAGGTACGAGCAGTACTTC.

The J gene is TRBJ1-3, the V gene TRBV4-3; 8 bases are shared with TRBD1. The CDR3 totals 14 residues. J gave up 2 bases and V 4 bases, and 1 base lay outside the gene matches. In germline, CDR1 is LGHNA, CDR2 YSLEER. CDR3 DNA sequence: TGCGCCAGCAGCCCGACAGGGGCTGGAAACACCATATATTTT. As protein: CASSPTGAGNTIYF.

The V gene is TRBV7-9, the J gene TRBJ2-7; 8 nucleotides line up with TRBD2. CDR1 SEHNR and CDR2 FQNEAQ come from the germline V gene (reference sequence). The CDR3 has 14 residues. The ends lost 1 base at V and 4 bases at J; junction bases unmatched: 3. The chain's CDR3 is CASSLGSSGYEQYF. CDR3 nucleotides: TGTGCCAGCAGCTTAGGGTCTAGCGGGTACGAGCAGTACTTC.

V and J are TRBV18 and TRBJ1-1; D uncertain. This CDR3 comprises 15 residues. The germline V and J ends were trimmed by 3 bases and 6 bases, with 17 bases remaining between them. The germline CDR1 and CDR2 sequences are KGHSH and LQKENI. CDR3 amino acids: CASSPVATTGAEAFF. In DNA, the CDR3 is TGTGCCAGCTCACCCGTCGCTACAACCGGGGCTGAAGCTTTCTTT.

This clone appeared once. The genes are TRBV5-3 and TRBJ2-7, with D possibly matching TRBD2 (7 bases). TRBV5-3 is noted as an ORF with a role that remains uncertain. CDR3 size: 15 residues. Trimming shortened V by 4 bases and J by 0 bases, and 14 bases separated the two germline ends. CDR3 region: CARSPEGGPSYEQYF. For the CDR3, the DNA is TGTGCCAGAAGCCCCGAGGGGGGGCCCTCCTACGAGCAGTACTTC.